This TCR beta chain was identified in a study of blood T cell repertoires in COVID-19. Study at large: In each case, the material was cDNA or gDNA derived from T cells, B-cell-depleted T cells, or PBMCs.

Source study methods: Nucleated cell counts were estimated from reference gene primer amplification. Generated by immunoSEQ multiplex PCR, the TCRdb table keeps only in-frame clones and is missing some. V and J calls plus clone size are reproduced from that table; the DNA served to infer D and trimming. The sample holds a few hundred thousand clones, approximately 85% seen once. Which cohort a participant joined came from the clinical history participants gave. Trimming removed 2 bases at V and 3 bases at J, with 14 bases between. The CDR3 spans 15 residues. Sequenced input: PBMCs or T cells enriched from blood (not recorded which). The TCR sequence derives from a woman aged 25-40 years who had recovered from COVID-19. The chain has TRBV23-1 and TRBJ2-7; tentative D call: TRBD2 (6 bases). Being an ORF, TRBV23-1 has a function that is uncertain. This chain's CDR3 is CASSQARRGLYEQYF. The DNA for the CDR3 is TGCGCCAGCAGTCAAGCGCGGAGGGGCCTCTACGAGCAGTACTTC.